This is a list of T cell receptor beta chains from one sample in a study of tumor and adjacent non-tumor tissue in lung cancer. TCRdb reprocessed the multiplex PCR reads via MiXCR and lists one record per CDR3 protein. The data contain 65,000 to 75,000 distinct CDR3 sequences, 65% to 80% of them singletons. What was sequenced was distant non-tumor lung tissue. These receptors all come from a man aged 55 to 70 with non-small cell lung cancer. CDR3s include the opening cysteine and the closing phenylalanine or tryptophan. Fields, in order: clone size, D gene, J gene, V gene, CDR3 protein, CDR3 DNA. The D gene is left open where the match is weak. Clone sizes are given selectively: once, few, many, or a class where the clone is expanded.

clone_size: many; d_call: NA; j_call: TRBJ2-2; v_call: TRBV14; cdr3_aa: CASSQDLDLTGELFF; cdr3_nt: TGTGCCAGCAGCCAGGACCTAGATCTCACCGGGGAGCTGTTTTTT
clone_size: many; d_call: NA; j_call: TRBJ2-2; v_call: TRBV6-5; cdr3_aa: CASSTGAGELFF; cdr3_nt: TGTGCCAGCAGTACCGGTGCCGGGGAGCTGTTTTTT
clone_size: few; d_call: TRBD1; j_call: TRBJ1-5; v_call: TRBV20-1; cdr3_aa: CSATTGDYRPQHF; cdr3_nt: TGCAGTGCTACTACAGGGGACTATCGGCCCCAGCATTTT
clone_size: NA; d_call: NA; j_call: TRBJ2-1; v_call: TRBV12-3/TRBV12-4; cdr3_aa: CASSLSNPRDEQFF; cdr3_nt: TGTGCCAGCAGTTTAAGCAATCCCAGGGATGAGCAGTTCTTC
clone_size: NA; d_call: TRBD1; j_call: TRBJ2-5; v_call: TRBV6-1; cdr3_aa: CASPGQEWKETQYF; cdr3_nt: TGTGCCAGTCCGGGACAGGAATGGAAAGAGACCCAGTACTTC
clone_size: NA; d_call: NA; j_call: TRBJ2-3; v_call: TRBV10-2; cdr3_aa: CASRVARGRTGTQYF; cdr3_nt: TGCGCCAGCAGAGTAGCGCGAGGGCGCACAGGTACGCAGTATTTT
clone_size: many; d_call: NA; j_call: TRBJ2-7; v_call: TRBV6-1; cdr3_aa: CASSEPYEQYF; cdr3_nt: TGTGCCAGCAGTGAACCTTACGAGCAGTACTTC
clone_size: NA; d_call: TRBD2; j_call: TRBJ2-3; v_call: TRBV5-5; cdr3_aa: CASSRGLAGDSDTQYF; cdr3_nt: TGTGCCAGCAGCCGTGGACTAGCGGGGGACTCAGATACGCAGTATTTT
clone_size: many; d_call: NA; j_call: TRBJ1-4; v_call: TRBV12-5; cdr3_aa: CASGLVRRGKAF; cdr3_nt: TGTGCTAGTGGTTTGGTACGGAGAGGGAAGGCTTTT
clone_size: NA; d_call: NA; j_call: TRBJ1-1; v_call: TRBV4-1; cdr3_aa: CAISHGFEAFF; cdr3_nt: TGCGCCATCAGCCACGGTTTTGAAGCTTTCTTT
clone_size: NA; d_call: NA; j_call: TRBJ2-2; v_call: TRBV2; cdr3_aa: CASSFGGHTGELFF; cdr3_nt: TGTGCCAGCAGTTTTGGGGGTCACACCGGGGAGCTGTTTTTT
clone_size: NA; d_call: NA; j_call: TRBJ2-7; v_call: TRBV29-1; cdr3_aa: CSVQCGRGGYVQYF; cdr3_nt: TGCAGCGTTCAGTGCGGCAGGGGTGGGTACGTGCAGTACTTC
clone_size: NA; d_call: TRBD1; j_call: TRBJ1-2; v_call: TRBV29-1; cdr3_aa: CSVIPGQGARIYGYTF; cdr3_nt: TGCAGCGTGATCCCAGGACAGGGGGCGCGTATCTATGGCTACACCTTC